This T cell receptor (beta chain) came from a study of control samples from healthy donors and cancer patients. Germline assignment: CDR1 SNHLY and CDR2 FYNNEI. J gave up 1 base and V 7 bases, and 6 bases lay outside the gene matches. CDR3 length: 15 amino acids. Only in-frame clones appear in the TCRdb table, and some are missing; sequencing was by immunoSEQ multiplex PCR. The sample comprises tens of thousands of clones, roughly 85% of which are singletons, and 47% rests with the top ten. This clonotype was obtained from a man between 60 and 75 years old in good health. The sample comprised blood. The J gene is TRBJ2-1, the V gene TRBV2; 8 nucleotides match TRBD2. The CDR3 region has the DNA TGTGCCAGCACTGTAGCGGGGAGGTCCTACAATGAGCAGTTCTTC. Translation: CASTVAGRSYNEQFF.